This T cell receptor beta chain was sequenced in a study of cytomegalovirus exposure and HLA in healthy donors. Overall study: From donors who were HLA-typed, an early data release held about 85 million unique TCRs.

The V gene's germline CDR1 is SGHAT and CDR2 FQNNGV. Germline trimming cut 5 bases from V and 6 bases from J; bases unmatched to any gene: 4. The CDR3 contains 13 residues. PCR used 60 Vbeta primers and 13 Jbeta primers. Profiled with immunoSEQ multiplex PCR; TCRdb holds only in-frame clones, not every one. The table has 160,000 or so clones, 60% to 80% seen once. This TCR derives from a man in his fifties or sixties in good health and CMV-seronegative. The gene calls are TRBV11-2 and TRBJ2-3; 8 nucleotides match TRBD1. Sequenced sample: PBMCs. As DNA, the CDR3 is TGTGCCAGCAGCGGGACAGGCGGGGATACGCAGTATTTT. It translates to CASSGTGGDTQYF.